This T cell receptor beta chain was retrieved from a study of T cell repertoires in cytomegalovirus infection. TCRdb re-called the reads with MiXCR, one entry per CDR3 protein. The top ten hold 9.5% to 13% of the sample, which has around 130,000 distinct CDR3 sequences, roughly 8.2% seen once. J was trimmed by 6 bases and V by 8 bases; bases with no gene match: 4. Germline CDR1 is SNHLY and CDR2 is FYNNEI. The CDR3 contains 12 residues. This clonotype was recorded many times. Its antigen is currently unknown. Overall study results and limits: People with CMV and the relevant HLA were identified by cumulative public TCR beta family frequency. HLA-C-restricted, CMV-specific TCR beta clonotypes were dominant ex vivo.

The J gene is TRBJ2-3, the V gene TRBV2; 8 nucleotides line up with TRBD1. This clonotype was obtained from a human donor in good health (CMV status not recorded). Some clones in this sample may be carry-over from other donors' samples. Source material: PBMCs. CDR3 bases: TGTGCCAGCTCGGACAGGGTTGATACGCAGTATTTT. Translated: CASSDRVDTQYF.